The next 11 T cell receptor beta chains were all read from a single sample in a study of beta chain features in type 1 diabetes. General study results and limits: For Type 1 diabetes patients, all four CD4+ subsets carried TCRB CDR3s that were moderately but significantly shorter.

Their target antigens are unknown. Every bit of the isolated RNA underwent reverse transcription, so sequencing read expressed TCRB transcripts. Profiled with immunoSEQ multiplex PCR; TCRdb holds only in-frame clones, not every one. The profile covers some 360,000 clones, with 8.5% to 10% appearing a single time and 0.6% taken by the ten largest. The sequenced sample consisted of central memory CD4+ T cells from blood. Source of these receptors: a man younger than 45 with type 1 diabetes.

This clone came up a few times. This sequence joins TRBV28 and TRBJ1-2, with D possibly matching TRBD1 (6 bases). The CDR3 sequence is 13 residues long. Trimming left V 3 bases short and J 8 bases short, with 13 bases between. Germline CDR1 and CDR2: MDHEN and SYDVKM. The CDR3 spells CASSFPGEGGYTF. CDR3 in DNA: TGTGCCAGCAGTTTCCCAGGGGAGGGCGGCTACACCTTC.

This clone was seen ten or more times. The chain couples TRBV7-2 to TRBJ2-3; 12 bases agree with TRBD2. The CDR3 contains 18 residues. CDR1 is SGHTA, CDR2 FQGNSA, per germline. V lost 0 bases, J lost 6 bases, and 10 bases stayed unmatched. CDR3 nucleotides: TGTGCCAGCAGCTTAGCTCCACTAGCGGGAGGCCTCAAGGATACGCAGTATTTT. Its translation is CASSLAPLAGGLKDTQYF.

This clone was detected a few times. V and J are TRBV5-6 and TRBJ1-3, with unresolved D. CDR1 is SGHDT and CDR2 is YYEEEE in the germline V gene. V shed 3 bases and J shed 1 base, with 8 bases lying between them. The CDR3 is 14 residues long. CDR3 coding DNA: TGTGCCAGCAGCTACCGGGAGTCTGGAAACACCATATATTTT. It codes for CASSYRESGNTIYF. The complete variable domain, with remaining parts taken from reference TRBV5-6 and TRBJ1-3, reads DAGVTQSPTHLIKTRGQQVTLRCSPKSGHDTVSWYQQALGQGPQFIFQYYEEEERQRGNFPDRFSGHQFPNYSSELNVNALLLGDSALYLCASSYRESGNTIYFGEGSWLTVV.

This clone appeared a few times. The J gene is TRBJ1-4, the V gene TRBV4-3; D possibly corresponds to TRBD1 (6 bases). V gave up 4 bases and J gave up 7 bases, with 19 bases separating them. This CDR3 is built from 16 residues. Germline CDR1 reads LGHNA; CDR2 reads YSLEER. CDR3 sequence: CASSLSLQGEGEKLFF. The CDR3, as DNA: TGCGCCAGCAGCCTTTCATTACAGGGAGAGGGTGAAAAACTGTTTTTT.

In this sample, this clone turned up a few times. This sequence joins TRBV29-1 and TRBJ2-7; 7 bases are shared with TRBD2. Germline V gene lookup returns CDR1 SQVTM and CDR2 ANQGSEA. The CDR3 loop spans 17 amino acids. The V and J ends lost 2 bases and 4 bases, in that order; junction bases with no gene match: 17. CDR3 protein: CSVEREKRDGYDYEQYF. The CDR3 region has the DNA TGCAGCGTTGAAAGGGAAAAGCGGGATGGTTACGATTACGAGCAGTACTTC.

This clone was seen once. This rearrangement joins TRBV2 to TRBJ2-1, with D tentatively TRBD2 (5 bases). Germline values: CDR1 SNHLY, CDR2 FYNNEI. The V end lost 6 bases, the J end lost 1 base, and 19 bases lay between the germline ends. The CDR3 is 17 amino acids. The CDR3 sequence is CASSPGRPVGSYNEQFF. DNA of the CDR3: TGTGCCAGCAGCCCGGGAAGGCCGGTAGGGTCCTACAATGAGCAGTTCTTC.

The sample holds many counts of this clone. The gene calls are TRBV9 and TRBJ2-3; TRBD2 matches 8 bases. V was pared by 4 bases and J by 2 bases, with 6 bases of the junction left unmatched. Germline CDR1 reads SGDLS; CDR2 reads YYNGEE. CDR3 length equals 15 residues. The CDR3 DNA sequence: TGTGCCAGCAGCCCACGGGAGGGCATCACAGATACGCAGTATTTT. It codes for CASSPREGITDTQYF.

The genes are TRBV7-9 and TRBJ2-7, with 8 bases that match TRBD2. CDR3 length equals 13 residues. Per germline, CDR1 SEHNR and CDR2 FQNEAQ (reference sequence). The ends lost 5 bases at V and 6 bases at J; junction bases unmatched: 6. CDR3 DNA sequence: TGTGCCAGCAGCGGGGGACTAGTCGGCGAGCAGTACTTC. As protein: CASSGGLVGEQYF.

This clone was detected only a few times. The chain uses TRBV7-9 and TRBJ1-2; D might be TRBD1 (6 bases). This CDR3 is built from 15 residues. Between the trimmed V and J ends, which lost 5 bases and 4 bases, there was a span of 17 bases. From germline, CDR1 is SEHNR and CDR2 FQNEAQ (reference sequence). The chain's CDR3 is CASSPNGGGAYGYTF. CDR3 DNA sequence: TGTGCCAGCAGCCCGAACGGGGGGGGCGCCTATGGCTACACCTTC.

V usage is TRBV11-2 and J usage is TRBJ1-4; unclear D gene. The CDR3 totals 16 residues. CDR1 is SGHAT and CDR2 is FQNNGV in the germline V gene. V lost 1 base and J 7 bases, leaving 16 bases between the germline ends. The CDR3 is CASSLGASAWVEKLFF. The CDR3 DNA reads TGTGCCAGCAGCTTAGGAGCGAGTGCCTGGGTTGAAAAACTGTTTTTT.

The chain recombines TRBV5-4 with TRBJ2-1; 9 positions match TRBD2. J was trimmed by 8 bases and V by 6 bases; bases with no gene match: 12. The CDR3 is 15 amino acids. Per germline, CDR1 SGHNT and CDR2 YYREEE (reference sequence). For the CDR3, the DNA is TGTGCCAGCAACCTCCGAGCGGGGGGATATGATGAGCAGTTCTTC. The encoded protein is CASNLRAGGYDEQFF. Full variable domain (missing parts from reference TRBV5-4 and TRBJ2-1): ETGVTQSPTHLIKTRGQQVTLRCSSQSGHNTVSWYQQALGQGPQFIFQYYREEENGRGNFPPRFSGLQFPNYSSELNVNALELDDSALYLCASNLRAGGYDEQFFGPGTRLTVL.